These 9 T cell receptor beta chains were sequenced from one sample in a study of blood T cells in healthy people across ages (dated by TCRdb to the mid-2010s). Libraries were prepared through 5' RACE. The run used an Illumina HiSeq 2500. The second PCR ran for roughly 7 to 11 cycles and used a J-beta primer mix along with a sample-barcoded 5' primer. Through fastp at Q25 and MiXCR, TCRdb rebuilt clones from the public reads, retaining in-frame beta chains. All rows with the same CDR3 protein become a single entry with the most common DNA and genes. The sample profile shows 1.5 million to 2 million distinct CDR3 sequences; 25% to 30% of them were found once. About 8% of the sample is in the top ten clones. The specimen sequenced was blood. These receptors were obtained from a woman younger than 45 in good health.

At least ten counts were recorded for this clonotype. For the CDR3, the DNA is TGTGCCAGCAGCTCCGTGGAGGGGAGTTGGCAAGAGACCCAGTACTTC. It yields the protein CASSSVEGSWQETQYF. This chain joins TRBV7-9 and TRBJ2-5, with D perhaps TRBD2 (6 bases). The CDR3 contains 16 residues. Trimming removed 4 bases from V and 2 bases from J, with 17 bases in between. CDR1 and CDR2 (germline): SEHNR, FQNEAQ (reference sequence). Full variable domain (rest looked up from reference TRBV7-9 and TRBJ2-5): DTGVSQNPRHKITKRGQNVTFRCDPISEHNRLYWYRQTLGQGPEFLTYFQNEAQLEKSRLLSDRFSAERPKGSFSTLEIQRTEQGDSAMYLCASSSVEGSWQETQYFGPGTRLLVL.

With regard to this clonotype: This CDR3 fails to terminate in the conserved phenylalanine or tryptophan, so it likely reflects a read error. The chain combines TRBV6-2 or TRBV6-3 with TRBJ2-7; D is uncertain. CDR1 MNHEY and CDR2 SVGEGT come from the germline V gene. V lost 8 bases and J 6 bases, leaving 8 bases between the germline ends. This CDR3 spans 10 amino acids. CDR3 sequence: CASGVVEQYL. The CDR3 bases are TGTGCCAGCGGTGTAGTCGAGCAGTACCTC.

The rearrangement joins TRBV6-2 or TRBV6-3 to TRBJ2-1, with TRBD2 identical over 12 bases. V lost 8 bases to trimming and J lost 10 bases; unmatched junction nucleotides: 18. Germline-derived CDR1 and CDR2 are MNHEY and SVGEGT. This CDR3 has 17 residues. The CDR3 nucleotides are TGTGCCAGCTTACGGCCTAGACTAGCGGGAGTGAGAGGAGAGCAGTTCTTC. This translates into CASLRPRLAGVRGEQFF.

CDR3 residues: CASTPFDRNSPLHF. In DNA, the CDR3 is TGTGCCAGCACCCCCTTCGACAGGAATTCACCCCTCCACTTT. This chain connects TRBV12-3 or TRBV12-4 to TRBJ1-6; weak D call: TRBD1 (6 bases). The CDR3 is made up of 14 amino acids. The V and J ends lost 7 bases and 7 bases respectively, with 14 bases between them.

This clonotype was detected only a few times. The V call is TRBV27, the J call TRBJ1-6; D is undetermined. The CDR3 extends over 14 amino acids. Germline V gives CDR1 MNHEY, CDR2 SMNVEV (reference sequence). Trimming stripped 5 bases from V and 6 bases from J, with 11 bases between. CDR3: CASSDSGSNSPLHF. In nucleotides, the CDR3 is TGTGCCAGCAGTGACTCCGGGAGTAATTCACCCCTCCACTTT.

This clonotype was seen more than once but under ten times. V and J are TRBV6-1 and TRBJ2-1, with 15 bases fitting TRBD2. V lost 7 bases to trimming and J lost 3 bases; unmatched junction nucleotides: 10. CDR3 length: 18 residues. The germline CDR1 and CDR2 sequences are MNHNS and SASEGT. CDR3 protein: CASTVPGLAGGSYNEQFF. The CDR3 DNA sequence: TGTGCCAGCACCGTCCCGGGACTAGCGGGGGGCAGCTACAATGAGCAGTTCTTC.

This clonotype was seen ten or more times. This chain joins TRBV7-2 and TRBJ1-2; D is unresolved. The CDR3 has 14 amino acids. The V gene's germline CDR1 is SGHTA and CDR2 FQGNSA. Deletions cut 7 bases from V and 0 bases from J, with 12 bases between. CDR3 nucleotides: TGTGCCAGCACCCCACCGGCGACTAACTATGGCTACACCTTC. Translated, it gives CASTPPATNYGYTF.

This clonotype was counted many times. The chain combines TRBV12-3 or TRBV12-4 with TRBJ2-5; D is possibly TRBD2 (6 bases). The CDR3 spans 15 residues. Trimming stripped 2 bases from V and 0 bases from J, with 10 bases between. This CDR3 is CASSLPSGYQETQYF. CDR3 bases: TGTGCCAGCAGTTTACCCAGCGGGTACCAAGAGACCCAGTACTTC.

About this clonotype itself: A much larger clone differs by one base, so this may be a read error. The DNA is left out, because the CDR3 cannot be placed on it with certainty; the CDR3 is given as TCRdb lists it. CDR3 sequence reads: CASNLEFFGEQYF. This chain uses TRBV5-4 with TRBJ2-7. Germline-derived CDR1 and CDR2 are SGHNT and YYREEE (reference sequence). Inclusive of both ends, the CDR3 amounts to 13 amino acids.